A single sample is the source of the 32 T cell receptor beta chains below, sequenced in a study of shared clonotypes between healthy human individuals. Some clones are missing from TCRdb's copy, which holds only in-frame ones; the method was immunoSEQ multiplex PCR. The sample includes hundreds of thousands of clones, roughly 72% of them seen just once. Sequencing was carried out using memory CD4+ T cells sorted from blood. Subset meaning: CD45RA-negative fraction. These receptors originate from a woman aged 30 to 39 in good health.

This clone has a handful of counts. The chain is built from TRBV6-6 and TRBJ1-2, with TRBD1 matching over 7 bases. The CDR3 loop spans 13 amino acids. The V segment lost 6 bases and the J segment 6 bases; nucleotides outside the gene matches: 7. The germline CDR1 and CDR2 sequences are MNHNY and SVGAGI (reference sequence). The CDR3, as DNA: TGTGCCAGCAGCCGACAGGGAAAGGATGGCTACACCTTC. Amino acid sequence: CASSRQGKDGYTF.

The CDR3 reads CASSSTGTTNYEQYF. In nucleotides, the CDR3 is TGTGCCAGCAGTTCTACCGGGACTACCAATTACGAGCAGTACTTC. The rearrangement joins TRBV27 to TRBJ2-7; TRBD2 matches 7 bases. This CDR3 is built from 15 residues. V was pared by 4 bases and J by 4 bases, with 10 bases of the junction left unmatched. Germline V gene sequence: CDR1 MNHEY, CDR2 SMNVEV (reference sequence).

A remark on this clone: Within the sample, other DNA sequences also encode this same CDR3. This rearrangement joins TRBV5-1 to TRBJ2-3; D call uncertain. There are 12 residues in the CDR3. Per the germline V gene, CDR1 is SGHRS and CDR2 is YFSETQ. Trimming took 0 bases from V and 6 from J, leaving 5 bases between them. The CDR3 DNA sequence: TGCGCCAGCAGCTTGGGTGGGGATACGCAGTATTTT. Protein sequence: CASSLGGDTQYF.

This rearrangement joins TRBV28 to TRBJ1-3, with 10 bases lining up with TRBD1. Trimming cost V 5 bases and J 0 bases; bases outside gene matches: 10. Germline values: CDR1 MDHEN, CDR2 SYDVKM. CDR3 length equals 18 residues. The CDR3 here is CASSPGQGRSRSGNTIYF. For the CDR3, the DNA is TGTGCCAGCAGTCCGGGACAGGGGCGATCCCGCTCTGGAAACACCATATATTTT.

In this sample, this clone turned up a few times. V is TRBV28 and J is TRBJ2-1; D gene unclear. Germline-derived CDR1 and CDR2 are MDHEN and SYDVKM. Deletions cut 3 bases from V and 4 bases from J, with 10 bases between. This CDR3 has 14 residues. DNA of the CDR3: TGTGCCAGCAGTTTGGCATTATCGTACAATGAGCAGTTCTTC. It yields the protein CASSLALSYNEQFF.

The rearrangement uses TRBV11-2 and TRBJ1-2; TRBD1 is a possible D gene (6 bases). The germline V and J ends were trimmed by 0 bases and 8 bases, with 16 bases remaining between them. CDR1 is SGHAT, CDR2 FQNNGV, per germline. CDR3 length: 15 amino acids. In DNA form, the CDR3 reads TGTGCCAGCAGCTTAGAGTCAGGGGCTGGTCGGGGCTACACCTTC. This codes for CASSLESGAGRGYTF.

The chain combines TRBV28 with TRBJ1-5, with TRBD1 matching over 7 bases. The CDR3 length is 13 residues. Per the germline V gene, CDR1 is MDHEN and CDR2 is SYDVKM. With 10 bases clipped from V and 4 bases from J, the junction kept 7 bases outside the gene matches. The CDR3 DNA reads TGTGCCATCAAGGGACAGTTTAATCAGCCCCAGCATTTT. Translation: CAIKGQFNQPQHF.

V is TRBV25-1 and J is TRBJ1-5; 8 bases match TRBD1. J lost 5 bases, V lost 5 bases, and 5 bases had no gene match. The CDR3 contains 14 residues. Germline CDR1 MGHDK, CDR2 SYGVNS. This CDR3 reads CASSKAGGDQPQHF. CDR3 DNA: TGTGCCAGCAGTAAGGCAGGGGGCGATCAGCCCCAGCATTTT. Supplemented by reference TRBV25-1 and TRBJ1-5, the full variable domain reads EADIYQTPRYLVIGTGKKITLECSQTMGHDKMYWYQQDPGMELHLIHYSYGVNSTEKGDLSSESTVSRIRTEHFPLTLESARPSHTSQYLCASSKAGGDQPQHFGDGTRLSIL.

This chain connects TRBV11-2 to TRBJ1-5; the D gene is possibly TRBD1 (5 bases). The CDR3 extends over 13 amino acids. V dropped 3 bases and J dropped 5 bases, with 8 bases sitting between them. Germline assignment: CDR1 SGHAT and CDR2 FQNNGV. DNA of the CDR3: TGTGCCAGCAGCTTCGGGGGGGATCAGCCCCAGCATTTT. Encoded protein: CASSFGGDQPQHF.

This clone came up a few times. The V and J genes are TRBV29-1 and TRBJ1-5; D is undetermined. Trimming stripped 4 bases from V and 4 bases from J, with 14 bases between. CDR3 length: 14 residues. Germline V CDR1 and CDR2: SQVTM, ANQGSEA. CDR3 coding DNA: TGCAGCGTTGGTATAGGGTCGGATAATCAGCCCCAGCATTTT. It yields the protein CSVGIGSDNQPQHF. Using reference TRBV29-1 and TRBJ1-5 for the parts outside the CDR3, the full variable domain is SAVISQKPSRDICQRGTSLTIQCQVDSQVTMMFWYRQQPGQSLTLIATANQGSEATYESGFVIDKFPISRPNLTFSTLTVSNMSPEDSSIYLCSVGIGSDNQPQHFGDGTRLSIL.

This clone was seen a few times. The rearrangement uses TRBV2 and TRBJ1-2; D gene ambiguous. In germline, CDR1 is SNHLY, CDR2 FYNNEI. The CDR3 has 14 amino acids. V was cut by 4 bases and J by 1 base, with 10 bases left in between. CDR3 amino acids: CASSAPTLNYGYTF. The CDR3 DNA reads TGTGCCAGCAGTGCCCCGACGCTTAACTATGGCTACACCTTC.

In its sample, this clone was seen a few times. The V gene is TRBV30, the J gene TRBJ1-4; D possibly corresponds to TRBD1 (5 bases). CDR1 and CDR2 from the germline V gene are GTSNPN and SVGIG (reference sequence). The CDR3 spans 15 residues. V dropped 2 bases and J dropped 5 bases, with 15 bases sitting between them. CDR3 amino acids: CAWSFKGRENEKLFF. As DNA, the CDR3 is TGTGCCTGGAGTTTTAAGGGACGAGAAAATGAAAAACTGTTTTTT.

This clone was seen a single time. This chain joins TRBV11-3 and TRBJ2-2; D is undetermined. Per the germline V gene, CDR1 is SGHNT and CDR2 is YENEEA. The CDR3 is 14 residues long. V shed 1 base and J shed 3 bases, with 6 bases lying between them. CDR3 bases: TGTGCCAGCAGCTTAGTCGCCTACACCGGGGAGCTGTTTTTT. Amino acids: CASSLVAYTGELFF.

This clone showed up just once. This rearrangement joins TRBV6-5 to TRBJ2-7; D may be TRBD1 (6 bases). Germline V gene lookup returns CDR1 MNHEY and CDR2 SVGAGI. Trimming pared 0 bases from V and 5 bases from J, leaving 17 bases between. The CDR3 contains 16 residues. This chain's CDR3 is CASSYSQGHSPDEQYF. The CDR3 nucleotides read TGTGCCAGCAGTTACTCCCAGGGACACAGTCCGGACGAGCAGTACTTC.

The genes are TRBV25-1 and TRBJ1-5; D gene uncertain. Germline CDR1 is MGHDK and CDR2 is SYGVNS. Trimming removed 3 bases from V and 3 bases from J, with 12 bases in between. This CDR3 has 15 residues. CDR3 sequence reads: CASSEPRRYNQPQHF. The CDR3 coding sequence is TGTGCCAGCAGTGAGCCCCGCAGGTACAATCAGCCCCAGCATTTT.

The V call is TRBV7-7, the J call TRBJ2-5; D might be TRBD1 (6 bases). V was clipped by 1 base and J by 7 bases, with 16 bases between them. The CDR3 is made up of 15 amino acids. Germline loops: CDR1 SSHAT, CDR2 FNYEAQ (reference sequence). In nucleotides, the CDR3 is TGTGCCAGCAGCTTAGAGATGGGGGCCCAGGGGACCCAGTACTTC. Translating it yields CASSLEMGAQGTQYF.

The chain is built from TRBV7-9 and TRBJ2-5, with 8 positions matching TRBD1. The CDR3 is 18 amino acids. The trim removed 3 bases at V and 9 bases at J, leaving 21 bases unmatched. Germline V gene sequence: CDR1 SEHNR, CDR2 FQNEAQ (reference sequence). In DNA form, the CDR3 reads TGTGCCAGCAGCTTCCGGGACAGGCCCAACTACGATGCAGGGGCCCAGTACTTC. It yields the protein CASSFRDRPNYDAGAQYF.

In this sample, this clone turned up a few times. The J gene is TRBJ2-7, the V gene TRBV29-1; 14 bases are shared with TRBD2. CDR1 and CDR2 (germline): SQVTM, ANQGSEA. The V gene end was trimmed by 6 bases and the J gene end by 4 bases; junction bases not matched to a gene: 8. This CDR3 region has 15 residues. The CDR3 sequence: CSVDGTSGSRYEQYF. In DNA form, the CDR3 reads TGCAGCGTGGACGGGACTAGCGGGAGTCGGTACGAGCAGTACTTC.

V gene TRBV19 combines with J gene TRBJ2-7; D is possibly TRBD2 (5 bases). CDR1 LNHDA and CDR2 SQIVND come from the germline V gene (reference sequence). The CDR3 is 13 amino acids. Trimming stripped 5 bases from V and 6 bases from J, with 14 bases between. CDR3 sequence: CASSPQRAGEQYF. The CDR3 DNA sequence: TGTGCCAGTAGTCCCCAGAGGGCCGGCGAGCAGTACTTC.

This chain joins TRBV28 and TRBJ2-4; TRBD1 is a possible D gene (6 bases). Trimming took 6 bases from V and 2 from J, leaving 8 bases between them. CDR3 size: 13 residues. Germline V gives CDR1 MDHEN, CDR2 SYDVKM. The CDR3 DNA reads TGTGCCAGCAGCACAGGGTCCAAAAACATTCAGTACTTC. Translating gives CASSTGSKNIQYF.

The chain uses TRBV6-1 and TRBJ2-7, with D unresolved. The CDR3 runs to 11 residues. The germline V gene encodes CDR1 MNHNS and CDR2 SASEGT. V shed 6 bases and J shed 4 bases, with 7 bases lying between them. The CDR3 bases are TGTGCCAGCAGGGGCTCATACGAGCAGTACTTC. Its translation: CASRGSYEQYF.

The chain uses TRBV7-8 and TRBJ1-3; possible D gene TRBD1, 5 bases. Trimming removed 1 base at V and 4 bases at J, with 14 bases between. Germline V gene data show CDR1 as SGHVS and CDR2 as FQNEAQ. This CDR3 contains 16 residues. CDR3 coding DNA: TGTGCCAGCAGCTTAGGTGTAGTGGGGCTCGGAAACACCATATATTTT. The encoded protein is CASSLGVVGLGNTIYF.

The chain uses TRBV9 and TRBJ1-1; 7 bases fit TRBD1. With 4 bases clipped from V and 4 bases from J, the junction kept 7 bases outside the gene matches. Per the germline V gene, CDR1 is SGDLS and CDR2 is YYNGEE. The CDR3 loop spans 14 amino acids. The CDR3: CASSTYRGGTEAFF. In nucleotides, the CDR3 is TGTGCCAGCAGCACATACAGGGGAGGCACTGAAGCTTTCTTT.

The V gene is TRBV7-9, the J gene TRBJ2-2; perhaps TRBD1 as D (6 bases). Between the trimmed V and J ends, which lost 1 base and 5 bases, there was a span of 14 bases. The CDR3 loop spans 16 amino acids. Germline CDR1 reads SEHNR; CDR2 reads FQNEAQ (reference sequence). CDR3 DNA: TGTGCCAGCAGCTTAGTGGACAGAGGGTGGACCGGGGAGCTGTTTTTT. It is translated as CASSLVDRGWTGELFF.

The V and J genes are TRBV19 and TRBJ1-5; 7 bases agree with TRBD1. V lost 6 bases to trimming and J lost 6 bases; unmatched junction nucleotides: 8. The CDR3 has 14 amino acids. Germline CDR1 is LNHDA and CDR2 is SQIVND (reference sequence). In DNA form, the CDR3 reads TGTGCCAGTAGAAAGAGTCGGGACAGTCAGCCCCAGCATTTT. Translating gives CASRKSRDSQPQHF.

This clone was picked up many times. Additional DNA sequences in this sample encode the identical CDR3. The V call is TRBV19, the J call TRBJ2-5; the match to TRBD2 covers 13 bases. The germline gives CDR1 LNHDA, CDR2 SQIVND (reference sequence). After removal of 9 bases from V and 4 bases from J, the junction contained 5 bases not matched to a gene. There are 14 residues in the CDR3. The CDR3 DNA reads TGTGCCAGCCGACTAGCGGGGGGAACAGAGACCCAGTACTTC. This gives the protein CASRLAGGTETQYF.

The V call is TRBV5-1, the J call TRBJ2-3; perhaps D is TRBD1 or TRBD2 (5 bases each). Germline assignment: CDR1 SGHRS and CDR2 YFSETQ. V gave up 4 bases and J gave up 0 bases, with 15 bases separating them. The CDR3 runs to 16 residues. CDR3 protein: CASSAGTARSTDTQYF. CDR3 nucleotides: TGCGCCAGCAGCGCTGGGACGGCTAGAAGCACAGATACGCAGTATTTT.

With respect to this clone: The germline gene is not matched at one end of the junction; a read error may be the cause. This same CDR3 is encoded by further DNA sequences in the sample. V and J are TRBV5-1 and TRBJ1-2, with 8 positions matching TRBD1. CDR1 SGHRS and CDR2 YFSETQ come from the germline V gene. The CDR3 contains 15 residues. The CDR3 here is CASSLEEDRVYGYTF. The CDR3 nucleotides are TGTGCCAGCAGCTTGGAAGAGGACAGGGTTTATGGCTACACCTTC.

The table lists this clone with a count of one. This chain uses TRBV28 with TRBJ2-1, with TRBD2 identical over 8 bases. This CDR3 has 15 residues. The V and J ends lost 6 bases and 4 bases, in that order; junction bases with no gene match: 8. Germline V gives CDR1 MDHEN, CDR2 SYDVKM. CDR3 DNA: TGTGCCAGCAGGAAAAGCGGGGGAGGGTACAATGAGCAGTTCTTC. Translating it yields CASRKSGGGYNEQFF.

The chain couples TRBV28 to TRBJ1-1; possibly TRBD1 for D (6 bases). Germline CDR1 reads MDHEN; CDR2 reads SYDVKM. Trimming removed 5 bases from V and 4 bases from J, with 20 bases in between. The length of the CDR3 is 16 residues. The CDR3 loop reads CASSPMPAGVGTEAFF. CDR3 bases: TGTGCCAGCAGTCCGATGCCCGCAGGGGTGGGCACTGAAGCTTTCTTT.

Regarding this clone: A much larger clonotype is one base distant, so this may be a read error. The genes are TRBV10-3 and TRBJ1-1; D is unclear. This CDR3 spans 11 amino acids. The germline V gene has CDR1 ENHRY and CDR2 SYGVKD. V lost 10 bases to trimming and J lost 1 base, with 7 bases between them. CDR3 residues: CATAGNTEAFF. CDR3 sequence (DNA): TGTGCCACCGCAGGGAACACTGAAGCTTTCTTT.

This clone appeared a few times. The J gene is TRBJ2-2, the V gene TRBV9, with no clear D. This CDR3 spans 12 amino acids. Trimming cost V 6 bases and J 1 base, with 4 bases left between them. Looked up from germline, CDR1 is SGDLS and CDR2 is YYNGEE. Here the CDR3 DNA reads TGTGCCAGCACAGGGAACACCGGGGAGCTGTTTTTT. Its protein product is CASTGNTGELFF.